This TCR beta chain was identified during a study of response to subunit inactivated influenza vaccine. Study-wide results and caveats: Authors suggested that a seasonal influenza vaccination recruits few new T cells each time.

MiXCR, run by TCRdb on the RT-PCR reads, gives a single entry per CDR3 protein. The sample has 450,000 to 600,000 distinct CDR3 sequences; 6% to 9% are singletons. The J segment lost 4 bases and the V segment lost 3 bases, leaving 10 bases of the junction unmatched. CDR3 length: 16 amino acids. Germline-derived CDR1 and CDR2 are SQVTM and ANQGSEA. This clonotype was seen more than once but under ten times. The antigen remains undetermined. The sample consisted of PBMCs from blood, taken about 24 months after vaccination. V usage is TRBV29-1 and J usage is TRBJ2-1; 9 bases are a match to TRBD2. The receptor was derived from a man between 50 and 70 years old who received an inactivated influenza vaccine. DNA for the CDR3: TGCAGCGTTGAGCAACCCTCGCGGGGGGGGTACAATGAGCAGTTCTTC. It yields the protein CSVEQPSRGGYNEQFF.